This entry is about one T cell receptor (beta chain). The data originate from a study of preoperative IRX-2 immunotherapy in early breast cancer. Assay: immunoSEQ multiplex PCR; the TCRdb copy retains only in-frame clones and omits some. The sample consists of approximately 96,000 clones, 70% to 90% of them appearing once. Treatment defined: preoperative locoregional IRX-2 cytokine immunotherapy. The CDR3 spans 15 residues. V was shortened by 6 bases and J by 0 bases, with 9 bases between the two germline ends. Per the germline V gene, CDR1 is WSHSY and CDR2 is SAAADI. The sequence derives from a human donor with breast cancer. Sequences were derived from tumor tissue, sampled after IRX-2 immunotherapy. The chain uses TRBV10-2 and TRBJ2-6; maybe TRBD1 (5 bases). CDR3 in amino acids: CASRETVSGANVLTF. The CDR3 nucleotides are TGCGCCAGCAGGGAGACAGTCTCTGGGGCCAACGTCCTGACTTTC.